A selection of T cell receptor beta chains follows, all from one sample in a study of T cells after yellow fever vaccination. A single record per CDR3 protein comes from TCRdb applying MiXCR to the 5' RACE reads. The sample contains under 150,000 distinct CDR3 sequences, 7.7% of which appear only once. The specimen was CD4+ T cells sorted from PBMCs, collected 5 days after the yellow fever booster vaccination. The receptor source for this set is a young man who received the YFV17D yellow fever vaccine. CDR3s include the opening cysteine and the closing phenylalanine or tryptophan. A D gene is named only where the DNA matches it firmly. Only some rows state a clone size, as once, few, many or a class for expanded clones.

TRBV4-2	many	TRBD2	TRBJ2-7	CASSSLAAGSYEQYF	TGTGCCAGCAGCTCCCTAGCGGCAGGCTCCTACGAGCAGTACTTC
TRBV20-1	many	TRBD2	TRBJ2-7	CSARPTGTTTREQYF	TGCAGTGCTAGACCAACCGGGACTACCACTCGGGAGCAGTACTTC
TRBV5-1	many	-	TRBJ2-2	CASSYLTGSTGELFF	TGCGCCAGCAGCTACTTAACAGGGAGTACCGGGGAGCTGTTTTTT
TRBV5-1	many	TRBD1	TRBJ2-7	CASSSGQTHSYEQYF	TGCGCCAGCAGCTCGGGACAGACCCATTCCTACGAGCAGTACTTC
TRBV2	many	-	TRBJ1-1	CASSEAPYAEAFF	TGTGCCAGCAGTGAAGCTCCTTACGCTGAAGCTTTCTTT
TRBV20-1	many	TRBD2	TRBJ2-7	CSARSLAGGRPSYEQYF	TGCAGTGCTAGGTCTCTAGCGGGAGGCCGCCCATCCTACGAGCAGTACTTC
TRBV9	many	TRBD1	TRBJ2-1	CASSVEDRVGYNEQFF	TGTGCCAGCAGCGTAGAGGACAGGGTTGGCTACAATGAGCAGTTCTTC
TRBV7-9	many	TRBD2	TRBJ2-1	CASSRRTSGSLNEQFF	TGTGCCAGCAGCCGGCGGACTAGCGGGAGTCTCAATGAGCAGTTCTTC
TRBV29-1	many	-	TRBJ2-7	CSVEDQQSYEQYF	TGCAGCGTTGAAGATCAACAGAGCTACGAGCAGTACTTC
TRBV7-9	many	-	TRBJ1-6	CASSLYAGRKNSPLHF	TGTGCCAGCAGCTTGTATGCGGGACGTAAAAATTCACCCCTCCACTTT
TRBV6-2/TRBV6-3	many	-	TRBJ2-5	CASSSIRDREETQYF	TGTGCCAGCAGTTCCATCCGAGACAGAGAAGAGACCCAGTACTTC
TRBV27	many	-	TRBJ2-5	CASSFTPGPETQYF	TGTGCCAGCAGTTTTACCCCAGGGCCAGAGACCCAGTACTTC
TRBV5-1	many	TRBD2	TRBJ2-2	CASDLLGLAGTGELFF	TGCGCCAGCGATCTTCTGGGACTAGCGGGAACCGGGGAGCTGTTTTTT
TRBV5-6	many	-	TRBJ2-2	CASSIGQGLGELFF	TGTGCCAGCAGCATCGGGCAGGGATTAGGGGAGCTGTTTTTT
TRBV9	-	-	TRBJ1-2	CASSALSGANYGYTF	TGTGCCAGCAGCGCCCTTTCAGGGGCCAACTATGGCTACACCTTC
TRBV6-1	many	-	TRBJ2-1	CASVQTGGGYNEQFF	TGTGCCAGCGTACAAACAGGGGGGGGATACAATGAGCAGTTCTTC
TRBV5-4	-	TRBD1	TRBJ1-4	CASSTGGGTGYEKLFF	TGTGCCAGCAGCACCGGAGGAGGGACAGGGTATGAAAAACTGTTTTTT
TRBV5-1	-	TRBD1	TRBJ2-5	CASSSRTGGFPETQYF	TGCGCCAGCAGCTCAAGGACAGGGGGGTTCCCAGAGACCCAGTACTTC
TRBV14	many	-	TRBJ2-1	CASSSRNRLAYNEQFF	TGTGCCAGCAGCTCCCGAAACCGACTAGCCTACAATGAGCAGTTCTTC
TRBV4-3	many	-	TRBJ2-3	CASSQDWRGRDTQYF	TGCGCCAGCAGCCAAGATTGGAGGGGCAGAGATACGCAGTATTTT
TRBV7-2	many	TRBD2	TRBJ2-1	CASSLVAGGAEQFF	TGTGCCAGCAGCCTTGTAGCGGGAGGGGCTGAGCAGTTCTTC
TRBV19	-	-	TRBJ2-7	CASSISPVLGEEASYEQYF	TGTGCCAGTAGTATAAGCCCCGTGCTGGGGGAGGAGGCCTCCTACGAGCAGTACTTC
TRBV18	-	-	TRBJ2-5	CASSLGGTETQYF	TGTGCCAGCTCCCTGGGCGGGACGGAGACCCAGTACTTC
TRBV9	many	TRBD1	TRBJ2-3	CASSRQGSTDTQYF	TGTGCCAGCAGCCGACAGGGTAGTACAGATACGCAGTATTTT
TRBV20-1	many	TRBD2	TRBJ2-3	CSAKTGGGTDTQYF	TGCAGTGCGAAAACGGGGGGGGGCACAGATACGCAGTATTTT
TRBV19	many	-	TRBJ2-1	CAIAGVGSGTNEQFF	TGTGCCATTGCAGGCGTAGGTTCGGGAACGAATGAGCAGTTCTTC
TRBV2	-	-	TRBJ1-6	CASSQGLRGISPLHF	TGTGCCAGCAGCCAGGGGCTAAGGGGGATTTCACCCCTCCACTTT
TRBV7-2	many	-	TRBJ1-1	CASSLKGWGFEAFF	TGTGCCAGCAGCTTAAAAGGGTGGGGGTTTGAAGCTTTCTTT
TRBV5-6	-	-	TRBJ2-1	CASSFVNRFYNEQFF	TGTGCCAGCAGCTTTGTAAACAGATTCTACAATGAGCAGTTCTTC
TRBV7-6	many	-	TRBJ1-3	CASRPSRDGNTIYF	TGTGCCAGCAGACCTTCAAGGGACGGAAACACCATATATTTT
TRBV20-1	many	-	TRBJ2-1	CSAPRGNEQFF	TGCAGTGCCCCCCGGGGCAATGAGCAGTTCTTC
TRBV7-7	many	-	TRBJ2-1	CASSQGRANEQFF	TGTGCTAGCAGCCAGGGGCGGGCCAATGAGCAGTTCTTC
TRBV2	few	TRBD2	TRBJ2-7	CASSGPSGTYYEQYF	TGTGCCAGCAGTGGGCCTAGCGGGACGTACTACGAGCAGTACTTC
TRBV7-9	-	-	TRBJ2-2	CASNNKVSTGELFF	TGTGCCAGCAACAATAAGGTGTCCACCGGGGAGCTGTTTTTT
TRBV7-2	many	-	TRBJ1-6	CASSLTGTNSPLHF	TGTGCCAGCAGCTTGACCGGGACGAATTCACCCCTCCACTTT
TRBV7-3	few	-	TRBJ1-1	CASSLGAPGQDTEAFF	TGTGCCAGCAGCTTAGGGGCCCCGGGACAAGACACTGAAGCTTTCTTT
TRBV7-2	many	TRBD2	TRBJ2-5	CASSLAREGRETQYF	TGTGCCAGCAGCTTGGCGCGGGAGGGCCGCGAGACCCAGTACTTC
TRBV15	many	-	TRBJ2-1	CATSSGTSSKQFF	TGTGCCACCAGCAGTGGTACTAGCAGCAAGCAGTTCTTC
TRBV29-1	many	-	TRBJ2-3	CSVTGASTDTQYF	TGCAGCGTGACAGGAGCTAGCACAGATACGCAGTATTTT
TRBV5-1	many	-	TRBJ2-7	CASSIDGSSYEQYF	TGCGCCAGCAGCATAGACGGGAGCTCCTACGAGCAGTACTTC
TRBV20-1	many	TRBD1	TRBJ2-7	CSARGPRARGSSYEQYF	TGCAGTGCTAGAGGGCCCCGGGCCAGGGGGAGCTCCTACGAGCAGTACTTC
TRBV5-6	many	-	TRBJ2-1	CASSLGPNSYNEQFF	TGTGCCAGCAGCTTGGGACCGAACTCCTACAATGAGCAGTTCTTC
TRBV3-1	many	TRBD1	TRBJ2-3	CASSRRQGADTQYF	TGTGCCAGCAGCAGAAGACAGGGAGCAGATACGCAGTATTTT
TRBV27	-	TRBD2	TRBJ2-7	CASSLLAGEREQYF	TGTGCCAGCAGTTTACTAGCGGGAGAGCGCGAGCAGTACTTC
TRBV5-1	many	-	TRBJ1-4	CASSLRLDEKLFF	TGCGCCAGCAGCTTGAGGCTTGATGAAAAACTGTTTTTT
TRBV5-6	few	-	TRBJ2-6	CASRLQGSSGANVLTF	TGTGCCAGCCGCCTACAGGGAAGCTCTGGGGCCAACGTCCTGACTTTC
TRBV6-1	many	-	TRBJ1-5	CASRGQGRNQPQHF	TGTGCCAGCAGAGGGCAGGGTCGCAATCAGCCCCAGCATTTT
TRBV3-1	many	-	TRBJ2-5	CASSRGLSETQYF	TGTGCCAGCAGCCGGGGACTCTCGGAGACCCAGTACTTC
TRBV5-1	many	-	TRBJ2-7	CASSLDPGVNDEQYF	TGCGCCAGCAGCTTGGATCCGGGAGTGAACGACGAGCAGTACTTC
TRBV7-2	many	-	TRBJ2-7	CASRPAQGSYEQYF	TGTGCCAGCAGGCCCGCCCAGGGGTCCTACGAGCAGTACTTC
TRBV12-3/TRBV12-4	many	-	TRBJ1-2	CASSLGWGYTF	TGTGCCAGCAGCCTGGGGTGGGGCTACACCTTC
TRBV20-1	many	TRBD1	TRBJ1-1	CSAESVRGRVVPEAFF	TGCAGTGCCGAAAGCGTCAGGGGGCGTGTGGTCCCTGAAGCTTTCTTT
TRBV3-1	many	TRBD2	TRBJ2-5	CASSHRGSGSKETQYF	TGTGCCAGCAGCCATCGGGGTAGCGGGAGTAAAGAGACCCAGTACTTC
TRBV7-8	many	TRBD1	TRBJ2-2	CASSLRDRGGTGELFF	TGTGCCAGCAGCTTACGGGACAGGGGCGGCACCGGGGAGCTGTTTTTT
TRBV20-1	many	TRBD1	TRBJ2-2	CSAGQGLGTGELFF	TGCAGTGCGGGACAGGGGTTAGGCACCGGGGAGCTGTTTTTT